This T cell receptor (beta chain) derives from a study of Graves' ophthalmopathy and Graves' hyperthyroidism. Study-level background: Blood was drawn at initial diagnosis, before any treatment.

Stable hyperthyroidism referred to disease that showed no ophthalmopathy within 18 months of follow-up. Amplified TCR beta CDR3 regions were obtained using RNA transcripts as template. The first-round RT-PCR employed HTBI primers together with the Qiagen OneStep RT-PCR kit. A multiplex PCR was then performed as the second round. MiXCR, applied by TCRdb to the multiplex PCR reads, yields one record per CDR3 protein. This sample has some 360,000 distinct CDR3 sequences, with about a sixth found just once. There are many counts of this clonotype. The antigen is undetermined. Broader study findings: Most expanded thyroid clonotypes above 0.001 frequency also appeared in blood. A model built from 13 signatures distinguished ophthalmopathy from stable hyperthyroidism with roughly 90% sensitivity and less than 83% specificity.

This CDR3 comprises 14 residues. Germline V lookup: CDR1 MNHNS, CDR2 SASEGT. V lost 7 bases to trimming and J lost 1 base, with 13 bases between them. This sequence joins TRBV6-1 and TRBJ1-1; D gene unclear. Input material: peripheral blood. This TCR derives from an adult woman with stable Graves' hyperthyroidism. The CDR3, as DNA: TGTGCCAGCACCAAAGGTGGCCGGAACACTGAAGCTTTCTTT. Encoded protein: CASTKGGRNTEAFF.